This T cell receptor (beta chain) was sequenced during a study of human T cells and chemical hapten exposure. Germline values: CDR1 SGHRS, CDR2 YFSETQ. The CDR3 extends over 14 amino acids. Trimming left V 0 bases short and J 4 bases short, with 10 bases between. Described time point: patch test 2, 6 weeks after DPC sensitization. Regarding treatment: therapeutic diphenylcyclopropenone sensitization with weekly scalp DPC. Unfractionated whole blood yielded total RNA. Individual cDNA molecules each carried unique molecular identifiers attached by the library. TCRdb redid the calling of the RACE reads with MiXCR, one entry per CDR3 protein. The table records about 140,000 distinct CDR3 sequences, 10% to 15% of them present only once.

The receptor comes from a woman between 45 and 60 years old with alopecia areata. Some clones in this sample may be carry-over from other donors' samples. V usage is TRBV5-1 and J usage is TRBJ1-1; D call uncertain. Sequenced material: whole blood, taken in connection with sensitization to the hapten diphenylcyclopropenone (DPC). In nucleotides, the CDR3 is TGCGCCAGCAGCTTGGAGGGTATGGGCACTGAAGCTTTCTTT. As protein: CASSLEGMGTEAFF. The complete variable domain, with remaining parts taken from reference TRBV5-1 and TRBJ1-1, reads KAGVTQTPRYLIKTRGQQVTLSCSPISGHRSVSWYQQTPGQGLQFLFEYFSETQRNKGNFPGRFSGRQFSNSRSEMNVSTLELGDSALYLCASSLEGMGTEAFFGQGTRLTVV.